Reported below is one T cell receptor (beta chain). Its cognate antigen is unknown. The CDR3 loop spans 14 amino acids. Germline V CDR1 and CDR2: SGHRS, YFSETQ. The germline V and J ends were trimmed by 0 bases and 4 bases, with 8 bases remaining between them. Method: immunoSEQ multiplex PCR; TCRdb's copy keeps in-frame clones and lacks some. The sample consists of 4,500 or so clones, roughly 21% of them appearing once. This record comes from a study of T cells in localized non-small cell lung cancer. Points from the study as a whole: T cell clonality was highest in uninvolved adjacent lung, above tumor. Paired adjacent lung recovered a median roughly 50 of the top 100 tumor clones. Longer overall survival was associated with a higher density of T cells in the blood. Sequencing was limited to one tumor region, leaving the possibility of heterogeneity open.

The TCR was taken from a female donor of 60 years or more with stage I lung adenocarcinoma. The sample consisted of lung tumor tissue, taken before any cancer treatment. This rearrangement joins TRBV5-1 to TRBJ1-3; no firm D call. CDR3 amino acids: CASSLDSAGNTIYF. The CDR3 DNA follows: TGCGCCAGCAGCTTGGATTCAGCCGGAAACACCATATATTTT.